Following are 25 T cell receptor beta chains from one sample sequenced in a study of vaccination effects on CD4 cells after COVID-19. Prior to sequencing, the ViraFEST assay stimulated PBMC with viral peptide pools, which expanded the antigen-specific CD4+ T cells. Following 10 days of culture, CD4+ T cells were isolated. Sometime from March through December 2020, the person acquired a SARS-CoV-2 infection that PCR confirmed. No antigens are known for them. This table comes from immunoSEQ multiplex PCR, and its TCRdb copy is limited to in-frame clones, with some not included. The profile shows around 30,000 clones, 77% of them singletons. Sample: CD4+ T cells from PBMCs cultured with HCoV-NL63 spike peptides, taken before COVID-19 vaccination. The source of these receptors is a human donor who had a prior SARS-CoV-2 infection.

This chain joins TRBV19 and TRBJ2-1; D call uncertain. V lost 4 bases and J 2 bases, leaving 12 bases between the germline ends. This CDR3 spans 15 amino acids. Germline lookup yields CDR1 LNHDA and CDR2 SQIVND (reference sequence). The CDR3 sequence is CASSNLVQTYNEQFF. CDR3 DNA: TGTGCCAGTAGTAATCTAGTGCAAACCTACAATGAGCAGTTCTTC. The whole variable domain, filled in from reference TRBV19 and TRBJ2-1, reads DGGITQSPKYLFRKEGQNVTLSCEQNLNHDAMYWYRQDPGQGLRLIYYSQIVNDFQKGDIAEGYSVSREKKESFPLTVTSAQKNPTAFYLCASSNLVQTYNEQFFGPGTRLTVL.

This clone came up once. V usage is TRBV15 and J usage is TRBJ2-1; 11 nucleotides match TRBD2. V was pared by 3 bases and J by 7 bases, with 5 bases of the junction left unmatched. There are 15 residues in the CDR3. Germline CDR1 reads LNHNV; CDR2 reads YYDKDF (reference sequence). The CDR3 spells CATSRLTSGVNEQFF. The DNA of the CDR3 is TGTGCCACCAGCAGGCTGACTAGCGGGGTAAATGAGCAGTTCTTC.

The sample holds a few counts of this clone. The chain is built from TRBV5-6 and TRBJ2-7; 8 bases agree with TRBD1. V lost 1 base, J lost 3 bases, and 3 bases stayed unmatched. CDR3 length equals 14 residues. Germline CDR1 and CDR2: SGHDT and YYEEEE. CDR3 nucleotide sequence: TGTGCCAGCAGCTTGATCGGACAGGGCTACGAGCAGTACTTC. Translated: CASSLIGQGYEQYF.

This CDR3 is CAISDQAGTDTQYF. Written as DNA, the CDR3 is TGTGCCATCAGTGACCAAGCGGGCACAGATACGCAGTATTTT. This rearrangement joins TRBV10-3 to TRBJ2-3; maybe TRBD2 (5 bases). Germline V gives CDR1 ENHRY, CDR2 SYGVKD. V gave up 3 bases and J gave up 1 base, with 8 bases separating them. CDR3 length equals 14 residues.

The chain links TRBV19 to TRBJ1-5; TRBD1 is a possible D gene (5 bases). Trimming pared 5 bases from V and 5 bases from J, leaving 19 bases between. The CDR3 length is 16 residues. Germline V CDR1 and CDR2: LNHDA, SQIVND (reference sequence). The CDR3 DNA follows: TGTGCCAGTAGTGGGGCAAATCGGGGGTCGTATCAGCCCCAGCATTTT. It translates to CASSGANRGSYQPQHF.

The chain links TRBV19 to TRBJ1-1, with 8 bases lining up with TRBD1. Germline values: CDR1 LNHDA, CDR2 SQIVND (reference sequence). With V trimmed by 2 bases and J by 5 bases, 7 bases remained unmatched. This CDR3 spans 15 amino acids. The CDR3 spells CASSIQGAARTEAFF. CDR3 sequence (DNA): TGTGCCAGTAGTATACAGGGGGCGGCTCGGACTGAAGCTTTCTTT.

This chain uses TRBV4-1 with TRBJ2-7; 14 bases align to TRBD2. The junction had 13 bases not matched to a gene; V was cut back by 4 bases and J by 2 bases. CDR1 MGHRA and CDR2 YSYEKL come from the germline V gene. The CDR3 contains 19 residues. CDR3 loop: CASSPRGLAGVQDPYEQYF. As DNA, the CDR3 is TGCGCCAGCAGCCCCAGGGGACTAGCGGGGGTCCAAGACCCCTACGAGCAGTACTTC.

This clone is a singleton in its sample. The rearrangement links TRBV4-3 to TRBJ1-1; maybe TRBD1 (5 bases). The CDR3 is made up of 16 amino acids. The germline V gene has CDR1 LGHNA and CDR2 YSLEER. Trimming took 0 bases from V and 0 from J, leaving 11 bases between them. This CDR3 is CASSQDFRRVNTEAFF. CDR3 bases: TGCGCCAGCAGCCAAGATTTTCGCAGGGTGAACACTGAAGCTTTCTTT.

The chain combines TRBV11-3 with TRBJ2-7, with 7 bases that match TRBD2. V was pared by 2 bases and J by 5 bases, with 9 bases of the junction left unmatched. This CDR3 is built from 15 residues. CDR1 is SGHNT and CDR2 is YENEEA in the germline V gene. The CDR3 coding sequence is TGTGCCAGCAGCTTACCTAGCGGAGGGTTAGACGAGCAGTACTTC. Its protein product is CASSLPSGGLDEQYF.

CDR3 protein: CASRELRSGSTDTQYF. CDR3 coding DNA: TGTGCCAGCAGAGAGCTAAGGAGCGGGAGTACAGATACGCAGTATTTT. The chain links TRBV11-2 to TRBJ2-3, with 8 bases aligning to TRBD2. This CDR3 is built from 16 residues. The germline V gene has CDR1 SGHAT and CDR2 FQNNGV. Germline trimming cut 6 bases from V and 3 bases from J; bases unmatched to any gene: 11.

CDR3 DNA: TGTGCCAGCAGCAAATCCCGTGCGGGGAACACAGATACGCAGTATTTT. This encodes CASSKSRAGNTDTQYF. V gene TRBV3-1 (or the pseudogene TRBV3-2) combines with J gene TRBJ2-3; D perhaps matches TRBD2 (6 bases). Germline-derived CDR1 and CDR2 are LGHDT and YNNKEL (reference sequence). Between the trimmed V and J ends, which lost 5 bases and 2 bases, there was a span of 17 bases. The CDR3 is 16 amino acids.

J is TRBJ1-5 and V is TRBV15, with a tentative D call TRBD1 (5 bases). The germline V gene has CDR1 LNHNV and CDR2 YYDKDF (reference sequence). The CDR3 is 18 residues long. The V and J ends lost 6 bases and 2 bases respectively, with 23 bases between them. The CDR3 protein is CATSTNLVGGIRNQPQHF. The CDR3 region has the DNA TGTGCCACCAGTACGAACCTAGTGGGGGGAATACGCAATCAGCCCCAGCATTTT.

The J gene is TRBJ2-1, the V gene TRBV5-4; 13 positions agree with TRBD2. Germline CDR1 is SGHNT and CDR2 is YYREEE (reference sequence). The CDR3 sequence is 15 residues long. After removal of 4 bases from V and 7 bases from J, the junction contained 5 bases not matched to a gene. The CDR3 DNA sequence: TGTGCCAGCAGCCCGGGACTAGCGGGGCGAAATGAGCAGTTCTTC. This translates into CASSPGLAGRNEQFF.

The CDR3: CASSLRGLFDEKLFF. CDR3 DNA: TGTGCCAGCAGCCTAAGGGGACTTTTTGATGAAAAACTGTTTTTT. This chain uses TRBV4-2 with TRBJ1-4; D is perhaps TRBD1 (5 bases). Germline V gene sequence: CDR1 LGHNA, CDR2 YNFKEQ. The CDR3 loop spans 15 amino acids. The germline V and J ends were trimmed by 4 bases and 6 bases, with 15 bases remaining between them.

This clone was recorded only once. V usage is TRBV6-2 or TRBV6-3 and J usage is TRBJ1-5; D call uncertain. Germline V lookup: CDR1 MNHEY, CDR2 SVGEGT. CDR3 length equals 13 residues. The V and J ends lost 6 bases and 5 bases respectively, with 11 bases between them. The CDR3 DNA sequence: TGTGCCAGCAGCCACGAATTATATCAGCCCCAGCATTTT. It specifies CASSHELYQPQHF.

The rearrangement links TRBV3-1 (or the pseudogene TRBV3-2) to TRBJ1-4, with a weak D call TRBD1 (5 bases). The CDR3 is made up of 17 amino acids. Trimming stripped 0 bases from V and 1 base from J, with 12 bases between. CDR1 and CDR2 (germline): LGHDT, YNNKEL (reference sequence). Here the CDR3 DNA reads TGTGCCAGCAGCCAAGATTGGGACCCACGAACTAATGAAAAACTGTTTTTT. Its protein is CASSQDWDPRTNEKLFF.

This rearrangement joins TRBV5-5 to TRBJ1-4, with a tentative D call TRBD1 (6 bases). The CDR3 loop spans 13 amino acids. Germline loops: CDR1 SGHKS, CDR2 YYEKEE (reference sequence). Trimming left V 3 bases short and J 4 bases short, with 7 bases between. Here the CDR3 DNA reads TGTGCCAGCAGCTCGGACAGTAATGAAAAACTGTTTTTT. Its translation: CASSSDSNEKLFF. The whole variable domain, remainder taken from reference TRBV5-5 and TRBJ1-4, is DAGVTQSPTHLIKTRGQQVTLRCSPISGHKSVSWYQQVLGQGPQFIFQYYEKEERGRGNFPDRFSARQFPNYSSELNVNALLLGDSALYLCASSSDSNEKLFFGSGTQLSVL.

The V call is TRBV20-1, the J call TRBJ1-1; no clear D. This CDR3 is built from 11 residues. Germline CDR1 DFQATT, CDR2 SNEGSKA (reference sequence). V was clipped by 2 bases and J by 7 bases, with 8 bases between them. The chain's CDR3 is CSARSVGEAFF. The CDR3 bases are TGCAGTGCTAGATCCGTAGGTGAAGCTTTCTTT.

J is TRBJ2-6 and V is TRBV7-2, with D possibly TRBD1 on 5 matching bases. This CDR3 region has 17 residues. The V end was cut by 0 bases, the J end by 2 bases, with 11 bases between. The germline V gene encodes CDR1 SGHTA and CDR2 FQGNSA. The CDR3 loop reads CASSLAGAAPGANVLTF. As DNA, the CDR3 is TGTGCCAGCAGCTTAGCAGGGGCTGCACCTGGGGCCAACGTCCTGACTTTC.

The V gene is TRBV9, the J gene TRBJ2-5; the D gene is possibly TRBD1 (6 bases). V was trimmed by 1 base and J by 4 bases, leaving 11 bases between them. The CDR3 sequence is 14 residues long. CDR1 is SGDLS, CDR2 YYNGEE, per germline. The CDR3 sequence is CASSVTGYRETQYF. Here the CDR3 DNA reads TGTGCCAGCAGCGTAACAGGGTATCGAGAGACCCAGTACTTC.

This CDR3 reads CSASPGGRQPQHF. CDR3 in DNA: TGCAGTGCTAGTCCGGGGGGGCGGCAGCCCCAGCATTTT. This chain joins TRBV20-1 and TRBJ1-5; possible D gene TRBD1, 6 bases. The V gene's germline CDR1 is DFQATT and CDR2 SNEGSKA (reference sequence). There are 13 residues in the CDR3. V dropped 3 bases and J dropped 7 bases, with 13 bases sitting between them.

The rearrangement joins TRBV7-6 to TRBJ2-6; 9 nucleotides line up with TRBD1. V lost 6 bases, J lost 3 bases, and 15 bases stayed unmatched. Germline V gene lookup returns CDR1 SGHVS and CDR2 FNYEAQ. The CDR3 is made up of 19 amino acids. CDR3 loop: CASSYGVGTGRVGANVLTF. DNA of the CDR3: TGTGCCAGCAGTTACGGTGTAGGGACAGGGAGGGTTGGGGCCAACGTCCTGACTTTC.

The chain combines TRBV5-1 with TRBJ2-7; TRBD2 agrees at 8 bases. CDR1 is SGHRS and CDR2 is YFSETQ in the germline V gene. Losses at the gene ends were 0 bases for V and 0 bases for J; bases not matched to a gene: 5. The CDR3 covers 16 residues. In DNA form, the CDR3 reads TGCGCCAGCAGCTTGGGAGGCGGGGGGTCCTCCTACGAGCAGTACTTC. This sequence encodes CASSLGGGGSSYEQYF.

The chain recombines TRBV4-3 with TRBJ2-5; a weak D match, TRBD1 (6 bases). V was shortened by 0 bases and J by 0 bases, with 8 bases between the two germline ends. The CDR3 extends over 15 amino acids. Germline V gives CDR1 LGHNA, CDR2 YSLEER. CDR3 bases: TGCGCCAGCAGCCAAGACAGGGGAAACCAAGAGACCCAGTACTTC. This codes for CASSQDRGNQETQYF.

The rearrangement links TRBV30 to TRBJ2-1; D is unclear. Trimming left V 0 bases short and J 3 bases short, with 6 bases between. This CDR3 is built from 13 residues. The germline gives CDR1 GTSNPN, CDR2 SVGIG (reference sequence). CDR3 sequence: CAWSVGSYNEQFF. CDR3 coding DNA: TGTGCCTGGAGTGTCGGAAGCTACAATGAGCAGTTCTTC.